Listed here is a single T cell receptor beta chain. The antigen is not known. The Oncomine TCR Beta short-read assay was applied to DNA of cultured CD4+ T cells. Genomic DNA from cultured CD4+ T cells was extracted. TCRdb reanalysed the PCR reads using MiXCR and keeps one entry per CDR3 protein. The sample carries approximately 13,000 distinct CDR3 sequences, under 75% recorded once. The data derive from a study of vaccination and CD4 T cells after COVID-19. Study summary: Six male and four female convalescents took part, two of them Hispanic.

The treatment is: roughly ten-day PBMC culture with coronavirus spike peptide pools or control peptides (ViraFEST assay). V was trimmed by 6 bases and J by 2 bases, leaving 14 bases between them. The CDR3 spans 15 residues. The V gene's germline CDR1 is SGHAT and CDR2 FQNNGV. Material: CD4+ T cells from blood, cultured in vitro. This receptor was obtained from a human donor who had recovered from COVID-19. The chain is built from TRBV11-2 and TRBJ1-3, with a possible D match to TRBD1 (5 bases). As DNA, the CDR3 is TGTGCCAGCAGTTCCAGACAGTCAACTGGAAACACCATATATTTT. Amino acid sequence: CASSSRQSTGNTIYF.